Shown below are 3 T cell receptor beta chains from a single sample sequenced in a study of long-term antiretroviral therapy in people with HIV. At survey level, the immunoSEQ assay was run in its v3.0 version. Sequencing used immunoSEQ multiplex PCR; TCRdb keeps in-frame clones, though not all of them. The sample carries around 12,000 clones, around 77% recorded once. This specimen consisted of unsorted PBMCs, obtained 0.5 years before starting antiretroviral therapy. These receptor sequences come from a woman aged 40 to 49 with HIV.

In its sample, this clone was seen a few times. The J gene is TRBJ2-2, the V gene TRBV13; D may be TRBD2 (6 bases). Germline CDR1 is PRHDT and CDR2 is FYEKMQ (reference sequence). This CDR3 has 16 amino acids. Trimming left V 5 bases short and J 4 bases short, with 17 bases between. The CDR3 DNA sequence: TGTGCCAGCAGCGAGGGCCCTCCCGGGAGCACCGGGGAGCTGTTTTTT. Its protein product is CASSEGPPGSTGELFF. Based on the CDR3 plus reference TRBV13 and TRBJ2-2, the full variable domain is AAGVIQSPRHLIKEKRETATLKCYPIPRHDTVYWYQQGPGQDPQFLISFYEKMQSDKGSIPDRFSAQQFSDYHSELNMSSLELGDSALYFCASSEGPPGSTGELFFGEGSRLTVL.

CDR3 amino acids: CASSLEPSQSSGNTIYF. CDR3 coding DNA: TGTGCCAGCAGCTTAGAGCCCAGTCAGAGCTCTGGAAACACCATATATTTT. V is TRBV7-2 and J is TRBJ1-3, with D unclear. Germline CDR1 reads SGHTA; CDR2 reads FQGNSA. V dropped 1 base and J dropped 0 bases, with 13 bases sitting between them. The CDR3 loop spans 17 amino acids.

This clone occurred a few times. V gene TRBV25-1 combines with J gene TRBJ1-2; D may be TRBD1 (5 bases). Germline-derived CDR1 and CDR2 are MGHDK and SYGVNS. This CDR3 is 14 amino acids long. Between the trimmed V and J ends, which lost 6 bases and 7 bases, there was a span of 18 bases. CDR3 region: CASRDREALGGYTF. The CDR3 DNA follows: TGTGCCAGCAGAGACAGAGAGGCCTTAGGTGGCTACACCTTC.